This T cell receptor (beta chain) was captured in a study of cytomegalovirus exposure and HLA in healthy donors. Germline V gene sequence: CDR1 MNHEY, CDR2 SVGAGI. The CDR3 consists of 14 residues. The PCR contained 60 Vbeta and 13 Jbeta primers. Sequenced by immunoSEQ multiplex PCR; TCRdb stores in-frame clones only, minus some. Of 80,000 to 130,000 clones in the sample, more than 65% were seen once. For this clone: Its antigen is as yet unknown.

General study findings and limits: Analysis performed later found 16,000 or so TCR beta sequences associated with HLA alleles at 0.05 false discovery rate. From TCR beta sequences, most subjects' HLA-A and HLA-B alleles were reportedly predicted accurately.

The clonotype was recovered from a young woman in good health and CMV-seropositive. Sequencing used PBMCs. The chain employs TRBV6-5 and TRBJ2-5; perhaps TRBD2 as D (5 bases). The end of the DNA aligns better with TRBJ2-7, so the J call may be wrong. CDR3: CASSYSKVGVEQYF. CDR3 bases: TGTGCCAGCAGTTACTCGAAGGTCGGGGTCGAGCAGTACTTC.